The T cell receptor (beta chain) under discussion was sequenced for a study of neurological immune-mediated disorders. Study-level findings and limits: The greatest degree of TCR clonal expansion was observed in HTLV-1-associated myelopathy, with the lowest in multiple sclerosis, below that of healthy controls. Subjects shared no identical expanded-clone CDR3 amino acid sequences, suggesting private TCR-beta repertoires in all groups.

This clonotype was recorded many times. Its antigen is still unknown. This CDR3 has 16 residues. The germline V gene has CDR1 SNHLY and CDR2 FYNNEI. V trimming: 6 bases; J trimming: 2 bases; junction bases outside the gene matches: 10. The cDNA was produced through 5'RACE with 10-nucleotide random UMIs. TCRdb recomputed calls from the 5' RACE reads with MiXCR, one row per CDR3 protein. The sample includes about 90,000 distinct CDR3 sequences, less than 15% of them seen just once. Time point of the sample: longitudinal time-point 2. The unsorted libraries were generated from a total of 2 million PBMCs, which had been stored in RNAlater at -80 C.

The sequence came from a female donor with HTLV-1-associated myelopathy (HAM/TSP). The chain carries TRBV2 and TRBJ2-1, with 7 bases fitting TRBD2. Sequencing was carried out using PBMCs. DNA of the CDR3: TGTGCCAGCAGGGGAGGGGACTGGCCAACCTACAATGAGCAGTTCTTC. Encoded protein: CASRGGDWPTYNEQFF.